What follows are 9 T cell receptor beta chains derived from one specimen sequenced in a study of pediatric ulcerative colitis. During colonoscopy, one to two rectal pinch biopsies were collected. Repertoires were generated with immunoSEQ multiplex PCR, while TCRdb's copy carries only in-frame clones and drops some. The table has some 37,000 clones, about 80% seen once. Material for sequencing was gut tissue. These receptors were taken from a boy between 5 and 17 years old with moderate ulcerative colitis.

The chain joins TRBV6-1 to TRBJ1-3; D gene ambiguous. The germline V gene has CDR1 MNHNS and CDR2 SASEGT. Trimming pared 6 bases from V and 4 bases from J, leaving 7 bases between. The CDR3 extends over 12 amino acids. CDR3 residues: CASRVSGNTIYF. CDR3 nucleotides: TGTGCCAGCAGGGTATCGGGAAACACCATATATTTT.

As for this clone: A junction boundary mismatches the germline segment, possibly from a read error. This chain connects TRBV6-6 to TRBJ1-3; D unclear. This CDR3 spans 14 amino acids. Germline-derived CDR1 and CDR2 are MNHNY and SVGAGI (reference sequence). The CDR3 coding sequence is TGTGCCAGCAGGTACTCCACCTCTGGAAACACCATATATTTT. Its translation is CASRYSTSGNTIYF.

This clone was detected only a few times. The chain uses TRBV11-1 and TRBJ1-1; 8 bases match TRBD1. With 2 bases clipped from V and 1 base from J, the junction kept 9 bases outside the gene matches. CDR3 length: 17 residues. Germline assignment: CDR1 SGHAT and CDR2 FQDESV (reference sequence). The CDR3 bases are TGTGCCAGCAGCTTATCGGTCAGGGGGCTAAGGAACACTGAAGCTTTCTTT. Encoded protein: CASSLSVRGLRNTEAFF. The full variable domain, in which reference TRBV11-1 and TRBJ1-1 provide the parts outside the CDR3, is EAEVAQSPRYKITEKSQAVAFWCDPISGHATLYWYRQILGQGPELLVQFQDESVVDDSQLPKDRFSAERLKGVDSTLKIQPAELGDSAMYLCASSLSVRGLRNTEAFFGQGTRLTVV.

This clone was detected only a few times. The chain has TRBV19 and TRBJ1-5, with unresolved D. The CDR3 totals 15 residues. The ends were cut back, 7 bases at V and 2 bases at J, with 15 bases in the middle. Germline loops: CDR1 LNHDA, CDR2 SQIVND (reference sequence). The CDR3 DNA reads TGTGCCAGTACCCGGGAGGTTTTTGGCAATCAGCCCCAGCATTTT. Translated: CASTREVFGNQPQHF.

This chain uses TRBV5-1 with TRBJ2-7; D is possibly TRBD2 (5 bases). V lost 1 base to trimming and J lost 2 bases, with 10 bases between them. Germline CDR1 is SGHRS and CDR2 is YFSETQ. The CDR3 contains 14 residues. The DNA for the CDR3 is TGCGCCAGCAGCTTGACGGGGTCTACCTACGAGCAGTACTTC. This codes for CASSLTGSTYEQYF.

This chain connects TRBV27 to TRBJ2-7; D is ambiguous. V was trimmed by 2 bases and J by 0 bases, leaving 8 bases between them. This CDR3 contains 14 residues. Germline-derived CDR1 and CDR2 are MNHEY and SMNVEV (reference sequence). The CDR3 nucleotides read TGTGCCAGCAGTTTAACAGAAGACTCCTACGAGCAGTACTTC. Protein sequence: CASSLTEDSYEQYF.

This clone has only one observation. The chain uses TRBV6-1 and TRBJ2-7, with D possibly matching TRBD1 (6 bases). The CDR3 covers 13 residues. V lost 2 bases and J lost 2, with 7 bases in between. The germline V gene encodes CDR1 MNHNS and CDR2 SASEGT. CDR3 residues: CASSEHRAYEQYF. DNA of the CDR3: TGTGCCAGCAGTGAACACAGGGCCTACGAGCAGTACTTC.

The chain combines TRBV5-1 with TRBJ2-3; D is perhaps TRBD1 or TRBD2 (5 bases each). The V end was cut by 4 bases, the J end by 1 base, with 10 bases between. CDR1 is SGHRS and CDR2 is YFSETQ in the germline V gene. The length of the CDR3 is 14 residues. The CDR3 DNA reads as TGCGCCAGCAGCCGGGACCTGGGCACAGATACGCAGTATTTT. Translation: CASSRDLGTDTQYF.

The V call is TRBV7-6, the J call TRBJ2-3, with 15 bases fitting TRBD2. V trimming: 5 bases; J trimming: 4 bases; junction bases outside the gene matches: 7. CDR1 and CDR2 (germline): SGHVS, FNYEAQ. This CDR3 has 17 residues. The CDR3 here is CASSLGLAGGQADTQYF. The CDR3 DNA is TGTGCCAGCAGCCTCGGACTAGCGGGGGGGCAGGCAGATACGCAGTATTTT.